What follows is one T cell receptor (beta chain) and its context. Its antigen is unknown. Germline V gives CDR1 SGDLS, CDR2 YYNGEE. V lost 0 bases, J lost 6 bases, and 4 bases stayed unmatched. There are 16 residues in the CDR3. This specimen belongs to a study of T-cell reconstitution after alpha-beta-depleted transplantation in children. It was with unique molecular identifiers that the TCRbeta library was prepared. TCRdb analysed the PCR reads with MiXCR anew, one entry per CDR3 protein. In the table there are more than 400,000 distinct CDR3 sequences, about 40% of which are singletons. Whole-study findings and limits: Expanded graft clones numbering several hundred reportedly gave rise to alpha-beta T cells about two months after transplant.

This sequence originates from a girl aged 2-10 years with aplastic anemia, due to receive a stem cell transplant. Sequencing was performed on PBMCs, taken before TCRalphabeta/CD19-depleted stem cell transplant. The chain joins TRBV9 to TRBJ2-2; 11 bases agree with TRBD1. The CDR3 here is CASSVALGQGAGELFF. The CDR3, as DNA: TGTGCCAGCAGCGTAGCTTTGGGACAGGGGGCCGGGGAGCTGTTTTTT.